The TCR beta chain under discussion was sequenced for a study of CD8+ T cells in alopecia areata. Treatment described: oral pan-JAK inhibitor, 5-10 mg twice daily. Following RNA extraction, reverse transcription yielded cDNA that acted as the sequencing template. The table came from immunoSEQ multiplex PCR; TCRdb's copy has only in-frame clones and leaves some out. The repertoire holds over 150,000 clones, with nearly 60% as singletons. This material consisted of CD4+ T cells sorted from blood, taken at week 24, from a patient treated with tofacitinib. The origin of this receptor is a human donor with alopecia areata.

The CDR3 DNA reads TGTGCCATCAGTGAGTCGGACTATAGGGGAAACACCATATATTTT. Its protein product is CAISESDYRGNTIYF. The V call is TRBV10-3, the J call TRBJ1-3, with no clear D. CDR1 ENHRY and CDR2 SYGVKD come from the germline V gene. The V gene lost 0 bases and the J gene lost 4 bases, with 10 bases spanning the gap. This CDR3 spans 15 amino acids.